The rows below give T cell receptor beta chains drawn from one sample of a study of T cells in Graves' hyperthyroidism and ophthalmopathy. TCRdb re-analysed the multiplex PCR reads in MiXCR, keeping a single row per CDR3 protein. This repertoire shows around 500,000 distinct CDR3 sequences, roughly an eighth found once; its top ten account for around a sixth. The sample consisted of blood. Every receptor here comes from a young woman with Graves' hyperthyroidism. Each CDR3 is given with its conserved first and last residue. Each record gives: clone size, V gene, D gene, J gene, CDR3 protein, CDR3 DNA. A D gene is named only where the DNA matches it firmly. A clone size is listed for some rows: how often the clone was seen (once, few, many), or a class if it is expanded.

few	TRBV5-4	NA	TRBJ1-2	CASTFTNDLNYGYTF	TGTGCCAGCACCTTCACCAACGACCTTAACTATGGCTACACCTTC
many	TRBV28	NA	TRBJ2-1	CASSLEGGGNPYNEQFF	TGTGCCAGCAGCCTAGAGGGGGGCGGGAACCCCTACAATGAGCAGTTCTTC
NA	TRBV2	TRBD2	TRBJ2-4	CASNLAGGLAKNIQYF	TGTGCCAGCAACCTAGCGGGGGGGCTAGCCAAAAACATTCAGTACTTC
few	TRBV10-3	NA	TRBJ1-2	CAIGSGDYGYTF	TGTGCCATCGGGTCCGGGGACTATGGCTACACCTTC
many	TRBV19	NA	TRBJ1-5	CASSMAGSNQPQHF	TGTGCCAGTAGTATGGCAGGTAGCAATCAGCCCCAGCATTTT
few	TRBV12-3/TRBV12-4	NA	TRBJ1-5	CASGAEKDQPQHF	TGTGCCAGCGGGGCAGAGAAGGATCAGCCCCAGCATTTT
few	TRBV4-2	TRBD2	TRBJ2-2	CASSLLVGLAGDYTGELFF	TGTGCCAGCAGCCTCCTTGTAGGACTAGCGGGAGATTACACCGGGGAGCTGTTTTTT
few	TRBV20-1	NA	TRBJ1-4	CSAERRRANEKLFF	TGCAGTGCGGAACGTCGGCGGGCTAATGAAAAACTGTTTTTT
many	TRBV19	NA	TRBJ1-5	CASRYRDAGINQPQHF	TGTGCCAGTAGATACAGGGACGCGGGGATCAATCAGCCCCAGCATTTT
many	TRBV12-3/TRBV12-4	NA	TRBJ2-5	CASSYTAPETQYF	TGTGCCAGCAGCTACACAGCGCCAGAGACCCAGTACTTC
few	TRBV13	TRBD1	TRBJ1-2	CASSPRQGISYGYTF	TGTGCCAGCAGCCCCAGACAGGGTATCTCCTATGGCTACACCTTC
few	TRBV5-1	TRBD2	TRBJ2-1	CASSSGLAGWAYNEQFF	TGCGCCAGCAGCTCGGGACTAGCGGGATGGGCCTACAATGAGCAGTTCTTC
many	TRBV24-1	TRBD1	TRBJ1-2	CATSDSRQGQPYGYTF	TGTGCCACCAGTGATAGTAGACAGGGACAGCCCTATGGCTACACCTTC
many	TRBV7-2	NA	TRBJ1-2	CASSLSRLQGLYGYTF	TGTGCCAGCAGCCTTTCCCGTCTACAGGGCCTCTATGGCTACACCTTC
many	TRBV20-1	NA	TRBJ2-7	CSARDPRDYEQYF	TGCAGTGCTAGAGATCCCCGGGACTACGAGCAGTACTTC
many	TRBV2	NA	TRBJ1-2	CASSEARQFYGYTF	TGTGCCAGCAGTGAAGCGAGGCAGTTTTATGGCTACACCTTC
many	TRBV11-3	TRBD1	TRBJ1-1	CASRTGTGGRGEAFF	TGTGCCAGCAGAACCGGGACAGGGGGCCGCGGTGAAGCTTTCTTT
many	TRBV7-3	NA	TRBJ2-1	CASSLGHQSNEQFF	TGTGCCAGCAGCTTGGGACACCAAAGCAATGAGCAGTTCTTC
many	TRBV7-9	TRBD1	TRBJ2-1	CASSTGGQGANNEQFF	TGTGCCAGCAGCACCGGCGGACAGGGGGCAAACAATGAGCAGTTCTTC
NA	TRBV4-1	TRBD1	TRBJ2-4	CASSQRDRVEAKNIQYF	TGCGCCAGCAGCCAGCGAGACAGGGTAGAGGCCAAAAACATTCAGTACTTC
many	TRBV11-2	TRBD1	TRBJ1-1	CASSPAPTGGMGTEAFF	TGTGCCAGCAGCCCAGCACCGACAGGGGGCATGGGCACTGAAGCTTTCTTT
many	TRBV20-1	TRBD2	TRBJ2-7	CSARTSGIGEQYF	TGCAGTGCTAGAACTAGCGGGATTGGGGAGCAGTACTTC
few	TRBV9	NA	TRBJ1-1	CASSVLLGTEAFF	TGTGCCAGCAGCGTACTTCTGGGCACTGAAGCTTTCTTT
many	TRBV5-1	TRBD2	TRBJ2-7	CASSSASGRAHEQYF	TGCGCCAGCAGCTCGGCCAGCGGGAGGGCCCACGAGCAGTACTTC
many	TRBV6-1	NA	TRBJ1-4	CASSFRGTTNEKLFF	TGTGCCAGCAGTTTTAGGGGGACGACTAATGAAAAACTGTTTTTT
many	TRBV19	NA	TRBJ1-2	CASSMRQDGYTF	TGTGCCAGTAGTATGAGACAGGATGGCTACACCTTC
many	TRBV11-3	TRBD1	TRBJ1-1	CASSRRGGGAAAAFF	TGTGCCAGCAGCCGCCGGGGAGGGGGCGCCGCAGCAGCTTTCTTT
many	TRBV5-1	NA	TRBJ2-2	CASSLVGRTGELFF	TGCGCCAGCAGCTTGGTGGGGCGCACCGGGGAGCTGTTTTTT
many	TRBV18	NA	TRBJ2-1	CASSPATRSYNEQFF	TGTGCCAGCTCACCGGCGACTAGGTCCTACAATGAGCAGTTCTTC
few	TRBV10-3	NA	TRBJ2-1	CAISLQITYEQFF	TGTGCCATCAGTCTACAAATCACGTATGAGCAGTTCTTC
many	TRBV10-3	NA	TRBJ2-1	CAISFLADNEQFF	TGTGCCATCAGTTTCCTGGCGGACAATGAGCAGTTCTTC
many	TRBV2	TRBD2	TRBJ2-1	CASLPGLASNEQFF	TGTGCCAGCTTACCGGGACTAGCGTCCAATGAGCAGTTCTTC
many	TRBV12-3/TRBV12-4	NA	TRBJ1-5	CASSFSGDQPQHF	TGTGCCAGCAGTTTCTCGGGGGATCAGCCCCAGCATTTT
many	TRBV12-3/TRBV12-4	NA	TRBJ1-5	CASSLFGTTGNQPQHF	TGTGCCAGCAGTTTATTCGGGACAACGGGCAATCAGCCCCAGCATTTT
many	TRBV29-1	TRBD2	TRBJ2-7	CSVDLAGGNYEQYF	TGCAGCGTCGACCTAGCGGGAGGTAACTACGAGCAGTACTTC
NA	TRBV4-2	NA	TRBJ2-1	CASSLKEHEQFF	TGTGCCAGCAGCCTCAAAGAACATGAGCAGTTCTTC
few	TRBV5-1	NA	TRBJ2-1	CASRKGGSDNEQSF	TGCGCCAGCAGGAAGGGGGGATCAGACAATGAGCAGTCCTTC
NA	TRBV6-5	NA	TRBJ1-6	CASSYEGGDSPLHF	TGTGCCAGCAGTTATGAGGGGGGCGATTCACCCCTCCACTTT
many	TRBV19	NA	TRBJ1-6	CASSRGGSSPLHF	TGTGCCAGTAGTAGAGGCGGCTCATCACCCCTCCACTTT
few	TRBV19	NA	TRBJ2-5	CASSIVGTRQETQYF	TGTGCCAGTAGTATAGTGGGGACGAGACAAGAGACCCAGTACTTC
many	TRBV5-1	TRBD1	TRBJ1-4	CASSLRTGLNEKLFF	TGCGCCAGCAGTCTCCGGACAGGGCTTAATGAAAAACTGTTTTTT
many	TRBV10-3	TRBD2	TRBJ2-3	CAPKRAGRLPHSTDTQYF	TGTGCCCCCAAGCGAGCGGGAAGACTCCCTCATAGCACAGATACGCAGTATTTT
NA	TRBV29-1	NA	TRBJ1-5	CSVADGLNQPQHF	TGCAGCGTCGCAGACGGACTAAATCAGCCCCAGCATTTT
few	TRBV9	TRBD2	TRBJ2-3	CASSAGLGRDTQYF	TGTGCCAGCAGCGCTGGACTAGGTCGGGATACGCAGTATTTT
few	TRBV9	NA	TRBJ2-2	CASSVGGAGTGELFF	TGTGCCAGCAGCGTAGGCGGGGCGGGAACCGGGGAGCTGTTTTTT
NA	TRBV12-3/TRBV12-4	TRBD2	TRBJ2-1	CASSLQSGSRDNEQFF	TGTGCCAGCAGTCTCCAAAGCGGGAGTAGAGACAATGAGCAGTTCTTC
many	TRBV14	NA	TRBJ2-2	CASSHDIGELFF	TGTGCCAGCAGCCATGACATCGGGGAGCTGTTTTTT
many	TRBV30	TRBD2	TRBJ2-5	CAWSVLAGAEETQYF	TGTGCCTGGAGTGTACTAGCGGGAGCCGAAGAGACCCAGTACTTC
few	TRBV30	NA	TRBJ1-5	CAWDDVYSDQPQHF	TGTGCCTGGGACGACGTGTATAGCGATCAGCCCCAGCATTTT
many	TRBV13	NA	TRBJ1-6	CASSTQAGAGSPLHF	TGTGCCAGCAGCACCCAGGCAGGGGCCGGTTCACCCCTCCACTTT
NA	TRBV5-1	NA	TRBJ2-2	CASNQLGNTGELFF	TGCGCCAGCAACCAACTAGGCAACACCGGGGAGCTGTTTTTT
many	TRBV12-3/TRBV12-4	NA	TRBJ1-2	CASSWELYGYTF	TGTGCCAGCAGCTGGGAACTCTATGGCTACACCTTC
NA	TRBV27	NA	TRBJ2-7	CASSPGINYEQYF	TGTGCCAGCAGTCCGGGAATCAACTACGAGCAGTACTTC
NA	TRBV9	TRBD2	TRBJ2-3	CASTSREGDTQYF	TGTGCCAGCACTTCGCGGGAGGGAGATACGCAGTATTTT
few	TRBV6-1	TRBD2	TRBJ2-3	CASSEGLAGRDTQYF	TGTGCCAGCAGTGAAGGACTAGCGGGAAGAGATACGCAGTATTTT
many	TRBV6-1	NA	TRBJ1-1	CASSSRGTEAFF	TGTGCCAGCAGCTCTCGGGGGACTGAAGCTTTCTTT
few	TRBV19	NA	TRBJ1-2	CASRGKETVIYGYTF	TGTGCCAGTAGGGGAAAAGAGACAGTTATCTATGGCTACACCTTC